Each of the 22 T cell receptor beta chains below was sequenced from the same sample in a study of cytomegalovirus exposure and HLA in healthy donors. PCR involved 60 Vbeta and 13 Jbeta primers. TCRdb's copy holds only in-frame clones and misses some; the assay was immunoSEQ multiplex PCR. This table has 160,000 or so clones, roughly 84% appearing once. Sample: PBMCs. The receptors originated from a man aged 25-45 years in good health and CMV-seronegative.

J is TRBJ2-7 and V is TRBV9, with D possibly TRBD1 on 5 matching bases. This CDR3 spans 14 amino acids. Germline V CDR1 and CDR2: SGDLS, YYNGEE. The V and J ends lost 0 bases and 1 base respectively, with 8 bases between them. CDR3 amino acids: CASSVGKGSYEQYF. CDR3 DNA: TGTGCCAGCAGCGTAGGGAAGGGGTCCTACGAGCAGTACTTC.

J is TRBJ2-7 and V is TRBV5-1, with D perhaps TRBD2 (7 bases). The CDR3 consists of 14 residues. Germline CDR1 and CDR2: SGHRS and YFSETQ. V was trimmed by 3 bases and J by 2 bases, leaving 12 bases between them. CDR3 amino acids: CASSSGGPTYEQYF. Here the CDR3 DNA reads TGCGCCAGCAGCTCGGGGGGCCCAACCTACGAGCAGTACTTC.

This chain connects TRBV19 to TRBJ1-1, with 9 bases that match TRBD1. The CDR3 runs 14 residues. The V segment lost 5 bases and the J segment 6 bases; nucleotides outside the gene matches: 7. Per germline, CDR1 LNHDA and CDR2 SQIVND (reference sequence). The CDR3 DNA follows: TGTGCCAGTAGTCACCGGGACAGGGTCCCTGAAGCTTTCTTT. It yields the protein CASSHRDRVPEAFF.

The J gene is TRBJ2-5, the V gene TRBV5-1; D is possibly TRBD1 (5 bases). Germline-derived CDR1 and CDR2 are SGHRS and YFSETQ. This CDR3 region has 15 residues. V dropped 4 bases and J dropped 5 bases, with 18 bases sitting between them. CDR3 sequence reads: CASSLRSRVGETQYF. The CDR3 DNA follows: TGCGCCAGCAGCCTCCGGAGCAGGGTTGGGGAGACCCAGTACTTC.

A few counts support this clone. The V and J genes are TRBV4-1 and TRBJ1-5; tentatively, D is TRBD1 (6 bases). Germline V gene sequence: CDR1 MGHRA, CDR2 YSYEKL. Trimming took off 1 base at V and 7 bases at J, with 14 bases between the two ends. The CDR3 length is 15 residues. The CDR3 protein is CASSQVLSGVQPQHF. CDR3 in DNA: TGCGCCAGCAGCCAAGTGCTGTCAGGGGTCCAGCCCCAGCATTTT.

The DNA for the CDR3 is TGTGCCAGCTCACCAGGGGACAGGGGATTTTATAGCAATCAGCCCCAGCATTTT. It is translated as CASSPGDRGFYSNQPQHF. The V gene is TRBV18, the J gene TRBJ1-5, with 10 nucleotides matching TRBD1. The CDR3 extends over 18 amino acids. Unmatched junction bases numbered 7, after V lost 2 bases and J lost 0 bases. Germline lookup yields CDR1 KGHSH and CDR2 LQKENI.

The chain uses TRBV27 and TRBJ2-2; tentative D call: TRBD1 (6 bases). Trimming took 7 bases from V and 1 from J, leaving 22 bases between them. This CDR3 region has 18 residues. Germline V CDR1 and CDR2: MNHEY, SMNVEV (reference sequence). CDR3 in DNA: TGTGCCAGCACCACCCTCTTACCGGGACACATGAACACCGGGGAGCTGTTTTTT. It yields the protein CASTTLLPGHMNTGELFF.

V gene TRBV2 combines with J gene TRBJ2-2, with unresolved D. Deletions cut 4 bases from V and 5 bases from J, with 11 bases between. Germline loops: CDR1 SNHLY, CDR2 FYNNEI. There are 14 residues in the CDR3. Written as DNA, the CDR3 is TGTGCCAGCAGTGCTTCCGGAGTAACCGGGGAGCTGTTTTTT. It encodes CASSASGVTGELFF.

This chain joins TRBV7-3 and TRBJ2-1; 9 bases agree with TRBD1. The germline V gene has CDR1 SGHTA and CDR2 FQGTGA. Trimming removed 3 bases from V and 0 bases from J; junction bases left unmatched: 6. The CDR3 extends over 17 amino acids. In nucleotides, the CDR3 is TGTGCCAGCAGCTTTACCGGGACAGGGAACTCCTACAATGAGCAGTTCTTC. Residues: CASSFTGTGNSYNEQFF.

J is TRBJ1-2 and V is TRBV11-2; D perhaps matches TRBD1 (6 bases). Trimming took 5 bases from V and 3 from J, leaving 19 bases between them. The CDR3 totals 16 residues. Germline values: CDR1 SGHAT, CDR2 FQNNGV. CDR3 nucleotide sequence: TGTGCCAGCAGCCATTACACAGGGCCGAGGGACTATGGCTACACCTTC. Translated: CASSHYTGPRDYGYTF.

The chain couples TRBV14 to TRBJ2-7, with D possibly TRBD1 on 7 matching bases. Trimming stripped 4 bases from V and 3 bases from J, with 19 bases between. This CDR3 comprises 16 residues. The germline CDR1 and CDR2 sequences are SGHDN and FVKESK. CDR3 nucleotide sequence: TGTGCCAGCAGCCTAAGGGCGGGACAGCCAGACTACGAGCAGTACTTC. Amino acids: CASSLRAGQPDYEQYF.

V and J are TRBV11-2 and TRBJ2-7; D is uncertain. Trimming took 0 bases from V and 0 from J, leaving 12 bases between them. In germline, CDR1 is SGHAT, CDR2 FQNNGV. CDR3 length: 16 residues. This CDR3 reads CASSLDSASFSYEQYF. The CDR3 bases are TGTGCCAGCAGCTTAGATTCCGCTAGTTTCTCCTACGAGCAGTACTTC.

CDR3: CAWSALTGTETQYF. DNA for the CDR3: TGTGCCTGGAGTGCCTTGACAGGGACGGAGACCCAGTACTTC. The V call is TRBV30, the J call TRBJ2-5; TRBD1 matches at 7 bases. Germline V lookup: CDR1 GTSNPN, CDR2 SVGIG (reference sequence). This CDR3 comprises 14 residues. V shed 1 base and J 5 bases; nucleotides not matched to a gene: 7.

The chain combines TRBV19 with TRBJ1-2, with 7 bases lining up with TRBD1. There are 13 residues in the CDR3. Per germline, CDR1 LNHDA and CDR2 SQIVND (reference sequence). Trimming took 8 bases from V and 0 from J; bases not matched to a gene: 3. The CDR3 bases are TGTGCCAGTTCCACAGGGGCTAACTATGGCTACACCTTC. It is translated as CASSTGANYGYTF.

The V call is TRBV6-5, the J call TRBJ1-1; possible D gene TRBD1, 6 bases. Germline CDR1 and CDR2: MNHEY and SVGAGI. This CDR3 spans 14 amino acids. V was trimmed by 2 bases and J by 11 bases, leaving 18 bases between them. CDR3 coding DNA: TGTGCCAGCAGTTACGGGACAAGAGCGGAAGGGGCTTTCTTT. Encoded protein: CASSYGTRAEGAFF.

The chain uses TRBV11-3 and TRBJ2-2, with D possibly matching TRBD2 (6 bases). V gave up 1 base and J gave up 0 bases, with 6 bases separating them. The CDR3 has 15 amino acids. The germline gives CDR1 SGHNT, CDR2 YENEEA. The CDR3: CASSLVAANTGELFF. DNA of the CDR3: TGTGCCAGCAGCTTAGTAGCGGCGAACACCGGGGAGCTGTTTTTT.

The genes are TRBV30 and TRBJ1-2; 8 bases match TRBD1. With V trimmed by 3 bases and J by 4 bases, 7 bases remained unmatched. The CDR3 contains 14 residues. The germline V gene encodes CDR1 GTSNPN and CDR2 SVGIG (reference sequence). CDR3 in amino acids: CAWSATGGVYGYTF. The CDR3 region has the DNA TGTGCCTGGAGCGCCACAGGGGGGGTCTATGGCTACACCTTC.

The genes are TRBV6-5 and TRBJ1-1; D is perhaps TRBD1 (6 bases). Germline V lookup: CDR1 MNHEY, CDR2 SVGAGI. V was shortened by 6 bases and J by 3 bases, with 11 bases between the two germline ends. This CDR3 spans 13 amino acids. CDR3 nucleotides: TGTGCCAGCAGACGGGACATGGACACTGAAGCTTTCTTT. Protein product: CASRRDMDTEAFF.

V usage is TRBV5-1 and J usage is TRBJ2-7; D possibly corresponds to TRBD1 (6 bases). The CDR3 sequence is 16 residues long. The V gene lost 1 base and the J gene lost 1 base, with 15 bases spanning the gap. Germline CDR1 and CDR2: SGHRS and YFSETQ. This CDR3 is CASSLYSGTPSYEQYF. The CDR3 coding sequence is TGCGCCAGCAGCTTGTATTCGGGGACACCTTCCTACGAGCAGTACTTC.

This chain connects TRBV25-1 to TRBJ2-7, with 10 positions matching TRBD2. V was clipped by 5 bases and J by 5 bases; unmatched bases: 6. Germline V CDR1 and CDR2: MGHDK, SYGVNS. The CDR3 sequence is 14 residues long. The CDR3 spells CASSPSGSSHEQYF. For the CDR3, the DNA is TGTGCCAGCAGTCCTAGCGGGAGTAGCCACGAGCAGTACTTC.

V gene TRBV5-5 combines with J gene TRBJ1-1; the D gene is possibly TRBD1 (5 bases). The V gene lost 0 bases and the J gene lost 5 bases, with 11 bases spanning the gap. Germline CDR1 reads SGHKS; CDR2 reads YYEKEE (reference sequence). The CDR3 runs to 14 residues. Here the CDR3 DNA reads TGTGCCAGCAGCTTGGGCTCGGGGGGGACTGAAGCTTTCTTT. Translating it yields CASSLGSGGTEAFF.

Only one count was recorded for this clone. The chain joins TRBV23-1 to TRBJ2-5; tentative D call: TRBD2 (5 bases). TRBV23-1 is filed as an ORF, its function uncertain. The CDR3 length is 14 residues. V lost 1 base and J 2 bases, leaving 8 bases between the germline ends. The CDR3 here is CASSQFSGQETQYF. The CDR3 DNA follows: TGCGCCAGCAGTCAATTTTCGGGGCAAGAGACCCAGTACTTC.